The T cell receptor (beta chain) under discussion was sequenced for a study of beta chain features in type 1 diabetes. CDR1 and CDR2 (germline): WNHNN, SYGVQD (reference sequence). The CDR3 runs to 14 residues. The junction had 5 bases not matched to a gene; V was cut back by 8 bases and J by 6 bases. Study-wide points: Shorter TCRB CDR3s, moderately but significantly so, were found in Type 1 diabetes patients in all four CD4+ subsets.

As concerns this clone: Its target is unknown.

Since all of the isolated RNA was reverse transcribed, expressed TCRB transcripts were what got sequenced. The data were produced by immunoSEQ multiplex PCR, yet TCRdb's version contains in-frame clones alone and is incomplete. The sample consists of 900,000 or so clones, about a sixth of them appearing once. Cell sorting via CD45RO/CCR7/CD25/CD127/CD95/CD27 was performed to obtain CD4+ naive, central memory, regulatory and stem cell-like memory cells. All sorted populations exceeded 95% purity. The sequencing sample was made of naive CD4+ T cells from blood. V gene TRBV10-1 combines with J gene TRBJ2-1; the match to TRBD2 covers 12 bases. This clonotype originated in a woman in her late teens or twenties in good health. The CDR3 sequence: CASRTSGGFNEQFF. The CDR3 nucleotides read TGCGCCAGCCGTACTAGCGGGGGGTTCAATGAGCAGTTCTTC.